A selection of T cell receptor beta chains follows, all from one sample in a study of cytomegalovirus exposure and HLA in healthy donors. The repertoire was sequenced with immunoSEQ multiplex PCR; TCRdb's copy has only in-frame clones and lacks some. The repertoire holds 95,000 to 150,000 clones, with 70% to 90% as singletons. The sequenced material came from PBMCs. These receptors were obtained from a woman under 30 in good health and CMV-seropositive. The CDR3 runs from the conserved cysteine through the conserved F or W. The D gene is left open where the match is weak. Clone size is shown for a subset of rows, as once, few, many or a class of expanded clone.

clone_size	v_call	j_call	cdr3_length	d_call	cdr3_aa	cdr3_nt
-	TRBV9	TRBJ2-7	15	TRBD1	CASSATTGGPYEQYF	TGTGCCAGTTCTGCTACAACAGGGGGTCCGTACGAGCAGTACTTC
-	TRBV9	TRBJ2-5	14	-	CASSDGTVIETQYF	TGTGCCAGCAGCGACGGGACTGTCATAGAGACCCAGTACTTC
-	TRBV27	TRBJ2-7	15	TRBD1	CASGWTGDSSYEQYF	TGTGCCAGCGGATGGACAGGGGATAGCTCCTACGAGCAGTACTTC
-	TRBV4-3	TRBJ1-1	14	TRBD1	CASSPQGVGTEAFF	TGCGCCAGCAGCCCCCAGGGGGTAGGAACTGAAGCTTTCTTT
-	TRBV2	TRBJ1-5	14	-	CASKKDMSNQPQHF	TGTGCCAGCAAAAAGGACATGAGCAATCAGCCCCAGCATTTT
-	TRBV27	TRBJ2-3	14	-	CASSYRDVTDTQYF	TGTGCCAGCAGTTACAGGGATGTTACAGATACGCAGTATTTT
-	TRBV6-6	TRBJ1-2	15	-	CASSYSAGSYYGYTF	TGTGCCAGCAGTTACTCAGCAGGCTCTTACTATGGCTACACCTTC
many	TRBV6-4	TRBJ2-1	13	TRBD2	CASSSSTSGEQFF	TGTGCCAGCAGTAGTTCGACTAGCGGGGAGCAGTTCTTC
once	TRBV6-5	TRBJ2-2	14	-	CASSSHQGNGELFF	TGTGCCAGCAGTAGCCATCAGGGGAATGGGGAGCTGTTTTTT
-	TRBV6-1	TRBJ1-3	15	-	CASSRQVGSGNTIYF	TGTGCCAGCAGTCGACAGGTGGGCTCTGGAAACACCATATATTTT
-	TRBV19	TRBJ1-2	13	-	CASSTGGGYGYTF	TGTGCCAGTAGTACCGGGGGGGGCTATGGCTACACCTTC
-	TRBV7-9	TRBJ2-1	15	TRBD2	CASSFVSRGEDEQFF	TGTGCCAGCAGCTTCGTCAGCCGGGGGGAGGATGAGCAGTTCTTC
-	TRBV5-1	TRBJ2-7	16	-	CASRRFGGTQNYEQYF	TGCGCCAGCCGAAGATTCGGAGGGACTCAAAACTACGAGCAGTACTTC
-	TRBV19	TRBJ1-1	14	-	CASSERHENTEAFF	TGTGCCAGTAGTGAACGACACGAGAACACTGAAGCTTTCTTT
-	TRBV20-1	TRBJ1-2	11	-	CSVRGAYGYTF	TGCAGCGTCAGGGGTGCCTATGGCTACACCTTC
-	TRBV4-3	TRBJ2-2	18	-	CASSQEGSGSGNTGELFF	TGCGCCAGCAGCCAAGAGGGTAGTGGTAGCGGGAACACCGGGGAGCTGTTTTTT
-	TRBV18	TRBJ2-7	14	-	CASSQTPSDGEQYF	TGTGCCAGCTCACAGACTCCCTCTGACGGCGAGCAGTACTTC
-	TRBV18	TRBJ1-2	14	-	CASSPGPDSYGYTF	TGTGCCAGCTCACCGGGCCCTGACAGCTATGGCTACACCTTC
-	TRBV7-9	TRBJ1-1	15	-	CASSLARTVNTEAFF	TGTGCCAGCAGCTTAGCTAGGACAGTGAACACTGAAGCTTTCTTT
-	TRBV4-3	TRBJ2-3	20	TRBD2	CASSQDLGLAGVPGTDTQYF	TGCGCCAGCAGCCAAGATCTGGGCCTAGCGGGAGTTCCGGGCACAGATACGCAGTATTTT
-	TRBV4-3	TRBJ1-1	18	TRBD1	CASSQEGTVVGVNTEAFF	TGCGCCAGCAGCCAAGAAGGGACAGTCGTGGGAGTTAACACTGAAGCTTTCTTT
-	TRBV29-1	TRBJ1-1	13	-	CSVKTESNTEAFF	TGCAGCGTTAAGACAGAATCGAACACTGAAGCTTTCTTT
-	TRBV9	TRBJ2-5	13	TRBD1	CASSEGGRETQYF	TGTGCCAGCAGCGAAGGGGGCAGAGAGACCCAGTACTTC
-	TRBV5-4	TRBJ1-2	15	-	CASSLVGAANYGYTF	TGTGCCAGCAGCTTGGTGGGGGCAGCTAACTATGGCTACACCTTC
-	TRBV7-2	TRBJ2-4	16	-	CASSLGGGRSKNIQYF	TGTGCCAGCAGCCTAGGGGGAGGGCGGTCCAAAAACATTCAGTACTTC
-	TRBV4-2	TRBJ1-2	17	TRBD1	CASSQDGRTGHNYGYTF	TGTGCCAGCAGCCAAGACGGTCGGACAGGCCATAACTATGGCTACACCTTC
-	TRBV30	TRBJ2-7	14	-	CAWSVGLTTYEQYF	TGTGCCTGGAGTGTAGGACTGACCACCTACGAGCAGTACTTC
-	TRBV5-1	TRBJ2-2	12	-	CASSLAGGELFF	TGCGCCAGCAGCTTGGCGGGCGGGGAGCTGTTTTTT
-	TRBV5-1	TRBJ1-1	15	-	CASSPGTQLNTEAFF	TGCGCCAGCAGCCCAGGGACACAACTGAACACTGAAGCTTTCTTT
-	TRBV2	TRBJ1-2	14	TRBD1	CASTPGQGYYGYTF	TGTGCCAGCACCCCGGGACAGGGGTACTATGGCTACACCTTC
-	TRBV6-5	TRBJ1-2	15	TRBD1	CASSFDRGNNYGYTF	TGTGCCAGCAGTTTCGACAGGGGGAATAACTATGGCTACACCTTC
-	TRBV5-1	TRBJ2-7	16	-	CASSLGDRTHSHEQYF	TGCGCCAGCAGCTTGGGAGACAGAACCCATTCCCACGAGCAGTACTTC
-	TRBV29-1	TRBJ2-1	14	TRBD1	CSVAEGAGGDEQFF	TGCAGCGTTGCTGAAGGGGCAGGGGGCGATGAGCAGTTCTTC
-	TRBV11-2	TRBJ1-2	13	-	CASSPDRSYGYTF	TGTGCCAGCAGCCCGGACAGAAGCTATGGCTACACCTTC
-	TRBV13	TRBJ2-7	13	-	CASSPRWASEQYF	TGTGCCAGCAGCCCCCGTTGGGCGTCCGAGCAGTACTTC
-	TRBV11-1	TRBJ2-5	16	TRBD2	CASSSRGGGGQETQYF	TGTGCCAGCAGTTCGAGGGGCGGGGGAGGCCAAGAGACCCAGTACTTC
-	TRBV5-6	TRBJ2-2	16	TRBD1	CASSLWDRQITGELFF	TGTGCCAGCAGCTTGTGGGACAGACAAATCACCGGGGAGCTGTTTTTT
few	TRBV14	TRBJ1-2	13	-	CASSQTGARGYTF	TGTGCCAGCAGCCAGACAGGCGCCCGGGGCTACACCTTC
-	TRBV11-3	TRBJ2-7	15	TRBD1	CASSFDRDLPYEQYF	TGTGCCAGCAGCTTCGACAGGGATCTCCCCTACGAGCAGTACTTC
-	TRBV4-1	TRBJ1-5	15	TRBD1	CASSQGQGGRQPQHF	TGCGCCAGCAGCCAGGGACAGGGTGGACGGCAGCCCCAGCATTTT
once	TRBV6-5	TRBJ1-2	13	TRBD1	CASSFAGGGGYTF	TGTGCCAGCAGTTTCGCAGGGGGCGGGGGCTACACCTTC
-	TRBV6-5	TRBJ2-1	13	-	CASSYWPGNEQFF	TGTGCCAGCAGTTACTGGCCGGGAAATGAGCAGTTCTTC
-	TRBV28	TRBJ1-1	16	TRBD1	CASSSQNTGGATEAFF	TGTGCCAGCAGTTCCCAAAATACAGGGGGCGCGACTGAAGCTTTCTTT